These 5 T cell receptor beta chains came from one sample sequenced in a study of blood T cell repertoires in COVID-19 (dated by TCRdb to about 2020). The library was prepared using the immunoSEQ multiplex PCR assay. The source is immuneACCESS, and TCRdb retained only in-frame sequences with V and J called. Part of the clones is not carried over; for the studies checked, unresolved V genes explain less than half of this, and the remainder is unexplained. The sample table holds about 220,000 clones, of which approximately 86% were seen once. The ten largest clones capture about 15% of the sample. Source material: PBMCs or T cells enriched from blood (not recorded which). The receptors were sampled from a woman aged 45-59 years with acute COVID-19.

The gene calls are TRBV14 and TRBJ2-3; possible D gene TRBD2, 7 bases. This CDR3 has 15 residues. The V gene's germline CDR1 is SGHDN and CDR2 FVKESK. V dropped 1 base and J dropped 1 base, with 9 bases sitting between them. CDR3 sequence reads: CASSQVGGRTDTQYF. The CDR3 nucleotides are TGTGCCAGCAGCCAAGTGGGGGGGCGCACAGATACGCAGTATTTT.

V usage is TRBV5-4 and J usage is TRBJ2-1; D remains ambiguous. This CDR3 is 16 amino acids long. V lost 0 bases, J lost 3 bases, and 13 bases lay in between. Germline values: CDR1 SGHNT, CDR2 YYREEE (reference sequence). The CDR3: CASSLDQAPDYNEQFF. The DNA of the CDR3 is TGTGCCAGCAGCTTGGATCAGGCACCAGACTACAATGAGCAGTTCTTC.

The chain employs TRBV9 and TRBJ2-1; TRBD2 might be the D (6 bases). The V and J ends lost 0 bases and 3 bases respectively, with 16 bases between them. CDR1 SGDLS and CDR2 YYNGEE come from the germline V gene. The CDR3 consists of 17 residues. The CDR3 region is CASSVAKTTSYYNEQFF. The DNA of the CDR3 is TGTGCCAGCAGCGTAGCCAAAACGACTAGTTACTACAATGAGCAGTTCTTC.

The chain combines TRBV7-3 with TRBJ1-4; 8 nucleotides line up with TRBD1. CDR1 is SGHTA and CDR2 is FQGTGA in the germline V gene. The V segment lost 5 bases and the J segment 8 bases; nucleotides outside the gene matches: 10. The CDR3 is 15 residues long. CDR3 in DNA: TGTGCCAGCAGCCCCCAGGGACAGGCTGGGGAAAAACTGTTTTTT. It codes for CASSPQGQAGEKLFF.

The chain employs TRBV29-1 and TRBJ2-6; D is unclear. CDR1 and CDR2 (germline): SQVTM, ANQGSEA. V lost 6 bases and J 0 bases, leaving 9 bases between the germline ends. There are 14 residues in the CDR3. The CDR3 protein is CSVAESSGANVLTF. The DNA of the CDR3 is TGCAGCGTCGCGGAGAGCTCTGGGGCCAACGTCCTGACTTTC. The variable domain in full, completed from reference TRBV29-1 and TRBJ2-6, reads SAVISQKPSRDICQRGTSLTIQCQVDSQVTMMFWYRQQPGQSLTLIATANQGSEATYESGFVIDKFPISRPNLTFSTLTVSNMSPEDSSIYLCSVAESSGANVLTFGAGSRLTVL.